This T cell receptor (beta chain) was sequenced for a study of cytomegalovirus exposure and HLA in healthy donors. Regarding donors, all were healthy bone marrow donors. Study results and limitations: In a later analysis, at a false discovery rate of 0.05, approximately 16,000 TCR beta sequences were associated with HLA alleles. Altogether, some 170 TCR beta chains were recorded as cytomegalovirus-associated. Later on, a genetic analysis was performed. It linked a missense variant in DCLRE1C with V- and J-gene trimming of TCR beta.

This clone turned up a few times. Its antigen is undetermined. PCR primers comprised 60 Vbeta and 13 Jbeta primers. Profiled with immunoSEQ multiplex PCR; TCRdb holds only in-frame clones, not every one. Of under 65,000 clones listed, about four fifths were seen once; the top ten hold 3% to 3.5%. This CDR3 has 12 residues. Losses at the gene ends were 9 bases for V and 9 bases for J; bases not matched to a gene: 7. Germline lookup yields CDR1 ENHRY and CDR2 SYGVKD. The TCR sequence derives from a young woman in good health and CMV-seronegative. This rearrangement joins TRBV10-3 to TRBJ2-1; 8 bases align to TRBD1. Sequenced sample: PBMCs. The CDR3 is CAITDRGIEQFF. In DNA, the CDR3 is TGTGCCATTACTGACAGGGGAATTGAGCAGTTCTTC.